The clone carrying this TCR beta chain was seen at least ten times. As yet, its antigen is unknown. The PBMCs studied were ones that came from roughly 11 ml fresh peripheral blood. These data come from a study of T cells in Graves' hyperthyroidism and ophthalmopathy. Findings and caveats of the study: Among thyroid clonotypes expanded above 0.001, most also appeared in blood.

Using RNA transcripts as the source, TCR beta CDR3 regions were amplified. HTBI primers were used for first-round RT-PCR of the TCR CDR3. MiXCR, applied by TCRdb to the multiplex PCR reads, yields one record per CDR3 protein. The sample consists of hundreds of thousands of distinct CDR3 sequences, just under 20% of them appearing once. Looked up from germline, CDR1 is SGHRS and CDR2 is YFSETQ. The V gene lost 2 bases and the J gene lost 4 bases, with 10 bases spanning the gap. The CDR3 length is 13 residues. Sequenced material: blood. The sequence derives from a man aged 35 to 55 with Graves' ophthalmopathy. The chain couples TRBV5-1 to TRBJ2-7, with TRBD2 as a possible D gene (5 bases). CDR3 nucleotides: TGCGCCAGCAGCTTCCTCGGGGATTACGAGCAGTACTTC. Protein: CASSFLGDYEQYF.